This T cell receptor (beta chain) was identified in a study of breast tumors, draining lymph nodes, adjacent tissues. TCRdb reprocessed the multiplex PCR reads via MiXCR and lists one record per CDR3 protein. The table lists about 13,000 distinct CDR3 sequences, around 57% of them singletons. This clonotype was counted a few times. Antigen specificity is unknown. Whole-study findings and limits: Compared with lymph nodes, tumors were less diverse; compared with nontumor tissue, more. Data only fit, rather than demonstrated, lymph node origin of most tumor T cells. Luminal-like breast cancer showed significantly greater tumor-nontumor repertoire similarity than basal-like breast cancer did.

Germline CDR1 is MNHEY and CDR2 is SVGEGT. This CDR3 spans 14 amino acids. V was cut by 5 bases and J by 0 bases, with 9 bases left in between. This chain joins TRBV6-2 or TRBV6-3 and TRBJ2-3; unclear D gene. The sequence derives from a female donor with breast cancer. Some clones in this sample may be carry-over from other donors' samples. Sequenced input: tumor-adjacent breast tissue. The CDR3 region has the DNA TGTGCCAGCAGTGCCGGACGGAGCACAGATACGCAGTATTTT. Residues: CASSAGRSTDTQYF.